These T cell receptor beta chains were read from a single sample in a study of cytomegalovirus exposure and HLA in healthy donors. Produced via immunoSEQ multiplex PCR; TCRdb's table is partial and in-frame only. This table has 150,000 or so clones, 80% appearing once. The sequenced sample consisted of PBMCs. Receptors originate from a man younger than 40 in good health and CMV-seropositive. The CDR3 runs from the conserved cysteine through the conserved F or W. The order of the fields is V gene, clone size, J gene, D gene, CDR3 DNA, CDR3 protein. D genes are given only for firm matches. Some rows have no size entry. The others give once, few or many, or a class for an expanded clone.

V gene: TRBV30; clone size: once; J gene: TRBJ2-3; D gene: TRBD2; CDR3 DNA: TGTGCCTGGGGGGACGGGAGGAGAACAGATACGCAGTATTTT; CDR3 protein: CAWGDGRRTDTQYF
V gene: TRBV14; clone size: NA; J gene: TRBJ2-7; D gene: TRBD1; CDR3 DNA: TGTGCCAGCAGCACAGGGACAGGGGGCTCCTACGAGCAGTACTTC; CDR3 protein: CASSTGTGGSYEQYF
V gene: TRBV28; clone size: NA; J gene: TRBJ2-3; D gene: TRBD1; CDR3 DNA: TGTGCCAGCAGGCCAGGGGGTCGGACGCAGTATTTT; CDR3 protein: CASRPGGRTQYF
V gene: TRBV6-6; clone size: few; J gene: TRBJ2-3; D gene: NA; CDR3 DNA: TGTGCCAGCAGTTACTCCGGACAGATCACAGATACGCAGTATTTT; CDR3 protein: CASSYSGQITDTQYF
V gene: TRBV5-3; clone size: NA; J gene: TRBJ1-3; D gene: TRBD1; CDR3 DNA: TGTGCCAGAAGACAGGGGGTAACATTTTTTCAGGGAAACACCATATATTTT; CDR3 protein: CARRQGVTFFQGNTIYF
V gene: TRBV19; clone size: NA; J gene: TRBJ2-2; D gene: TRBD2; CDR3 DNA: TGTGCCAGTAAATTGCGGGGGGCAAGCACCGGGGAGCTGTTTTTT; CDR3 protein: CASKLRGASTGELFF
V gene: TRBV12-5; clone size: NA; J gene: TRBJ1-5; D gene: NA; CDR3 DNA: TGTGCTAGTGGCAATACAGGGCTCAATCAGCCCCAGCATTTT; CDR3 protein: CASGNTGLNQPQHF
V gene: TRBV19; clone size: NA; J gene: TRBJ1-2; D gene: NA; CDR3 DNA: TGTGCCAGTATGGAGCTGGGTTATGGCTACACCTTC; CDR3 protein: CASMELGYGYTF
V gene: TRBV28; clone size: NA; J gene: TRBJ1-1; D gene: TRBD1; CDR3 DNA: TGTGCCAGCAGTGGCGGACAGGGGACTGAAGCTTTCTTT; CDR3 protein: CASSGGQGTEAFF
V gene: TRBV2; clone size: NA; J gene: TRBJ2-1; D gene: TRBD2; CDR3 DNA: TGTGCCAGCAGTGCGGTAGCGGGAAGATTAAATGAGCAGTTCTTC; CDR3 protein: CASSAVAGRLNEQFF
V gene: TRBV5-1; clone size: NA; J gene: TRBJ2-7; D gene: TRBD1; CDR3 DNA: TGCGCCAGCAGAGTAACCGTCCGGGACAGCTACGAGCAGTACTTC; CDR3 protein: CASRVTVRDSYEQYF
V gene: TRBV9; clone size: NA; J gene: TRBJ2-3; D gene: TRBD2; CDR3 DNA: TGTGCCAGCAGCGTAGATCTTAGCGGGAGGGCAGATACGCAGTATTTT; CDR3 protein: CASSVDLSGRADTQYF
V gene: TRBV6-1; clone size: NA; J gene: TRBJ2-6; D gene: TRBD1; CDR3 DNA: TGTGCCAGCAGTGTATTTTTGGGACAGGGATTATCTGGGGCCAACGTCCTGACTTTC; CDR3 protein: CASSVFLGQGLSGANVLTF
V gene: TRBV5-6; clone size: NA; J gene: TRBJ2-1; D gene: NA; CDR3 DNA: TGTGCCAGCAGCCTAAGAAGGAGGATCTACAATGAGCAGTTCTTC; CDR3 protein: CASSLRRRIYNEQFF
V gene: TRBV27; clone size: NA; J gene: TRBJ2-7; D gene: TRBD1; CDR3 DNA: TGTGCCAGCAGTTTACGGGACAGGGGGCTTTACGAGCAGTACTTC; CDR3 protein: CASSLRDRGLYEQYF
V gene: TRBV9; clone size: NA; J gene: TRBJ2-2; D gene: TRBD2; CDR3 DNA: TGTGCCAGCAGCGTGCGACTAGCGGGAGGAGGGAACACCGGGGAGCTGTTTTTT; CDR3 protein: CASSVRLAGGGNTGELFF
V gene: TRBV18; clone size: NA; J gene: TRBJ1-5; D gene: NA; CDR3 DNA: TGTGCCAGCTCACCAACAGGGACCCGGGGTCAGCCCCAGCATTTT; CDR3 protein: CASSPTGTRGQPQHF
V gene: TRBV9; clone size: NA; J gene: TRBJ2-1; D gene: TRBD2; CDR3 DNA: TGTGCCAGCAGCGTAGGGTCAGCGGGAGTGGATGAGCAGTTCTTC; CDR3 protein: CASSVGSAGVDEQFF
V gene: TRBV5-1; clone size: NA; J gene: TRBJ1-3; D gene: NA; CDR3 DNA: TGCGCCAGCAGCCCCGCCTTGGGAGGGAATGGAAACACCATATATTTT; CDR3 protein: CASSPALGGNGNTIYF
V gene: TRBV5-5; clone size: NA; J gene: TRBJ1-1; D gene: NA; CDR3 DNA: TGTGCCAGCTCGACAGGCGCCAACACTGAAGCTTTCTTT; CDR3 protein: CASSTGANTEAFF
V gene: TRBV7-9; clone size: NA; J gene: TRBJ1-1; D gene: NA; CDR3 DNA: TGTGCCAGCAGCCCCCGAGCGGGGGTCTTCGGCACTGAAGCTTTCTTT; CDR3 protein: CASSPRAGVFGTEAFF
V gene: TRBV15; clone size: NA; J gene: TRBJ2-5; D gene: TRBD2; CDR3 DNA: TGTGCCACCAGCAGAGTTTGGGCTAGCGGGAGTGGAGAGACCCAGTACTTC; CDR3 protein: CATSRVWASGSGETQYF